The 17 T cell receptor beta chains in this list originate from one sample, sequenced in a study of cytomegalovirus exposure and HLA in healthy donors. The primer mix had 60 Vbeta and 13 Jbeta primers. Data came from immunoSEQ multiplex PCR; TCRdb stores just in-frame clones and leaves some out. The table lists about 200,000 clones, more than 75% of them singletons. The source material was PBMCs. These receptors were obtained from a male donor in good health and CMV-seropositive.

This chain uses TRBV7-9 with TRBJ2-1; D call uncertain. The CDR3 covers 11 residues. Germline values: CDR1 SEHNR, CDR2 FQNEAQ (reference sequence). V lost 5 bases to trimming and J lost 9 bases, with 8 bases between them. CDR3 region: CASSRGGEQFF. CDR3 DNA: TGTGCCAGCAGCCGAGGCGGTGAGCAGTTCTTC.

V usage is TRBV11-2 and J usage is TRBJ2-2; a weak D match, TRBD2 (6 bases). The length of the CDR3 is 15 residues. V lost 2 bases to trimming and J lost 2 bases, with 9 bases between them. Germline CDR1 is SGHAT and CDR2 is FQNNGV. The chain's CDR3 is CASSLRGTNTGELFF. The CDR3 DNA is TGTGCCAGCAGCTTACGGGGGACTAACACCGGGGAGCTGTTTTTT. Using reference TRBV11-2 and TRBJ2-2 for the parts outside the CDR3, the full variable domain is EAGVAQSPRYKIIEKRQSVAFWCNPISGHATLYWYQQILGQGPKLLIQFQNNGVVDDSQLPKDRFSAERLKGVDSTLKIQPAKLEDSAVYLCASSLRGTNTGELFFGEGSRLTVL.

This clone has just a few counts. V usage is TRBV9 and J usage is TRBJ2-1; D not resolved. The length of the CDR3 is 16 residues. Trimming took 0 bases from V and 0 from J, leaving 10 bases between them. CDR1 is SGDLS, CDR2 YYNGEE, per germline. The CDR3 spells CASSVGGFGSYNEQFF. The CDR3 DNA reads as TGTGCCAGCAGCGTAGGCGGCTTCGGCTCCTACAATGAGCAGTTCTTC.

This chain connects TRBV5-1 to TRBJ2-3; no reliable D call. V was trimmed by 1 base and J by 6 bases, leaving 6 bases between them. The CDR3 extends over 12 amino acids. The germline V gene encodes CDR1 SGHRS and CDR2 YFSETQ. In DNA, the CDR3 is TGCGCCAGCAGCTTGTCCTATGATACGCAGTATTTT. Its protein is CASSLSYDTQYF. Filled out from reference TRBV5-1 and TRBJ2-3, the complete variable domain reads KAGVTQTPRYLIKTRGQQVTLSCSPISGHRSVSWYQQTPGQGLQFLFEYFSETQRNKGNFPGRFSGRQFSNSRSEMNVSTLELGDSALYLCASSLSYDTQYFGPGTRLTVL.

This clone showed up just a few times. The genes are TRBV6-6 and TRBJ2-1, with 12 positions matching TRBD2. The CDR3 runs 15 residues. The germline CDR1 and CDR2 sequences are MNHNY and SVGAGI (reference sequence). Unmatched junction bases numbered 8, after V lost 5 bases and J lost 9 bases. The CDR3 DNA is TGTGCCAGCAGTCTCACTAGCGGGGGGCCCAGTGAGCAGTTCTTC. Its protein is CASSLTSGGPSEQFF.

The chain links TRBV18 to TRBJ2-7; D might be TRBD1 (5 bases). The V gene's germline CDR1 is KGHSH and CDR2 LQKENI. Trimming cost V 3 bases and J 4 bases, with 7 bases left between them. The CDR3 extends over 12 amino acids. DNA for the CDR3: TGTGCCAGCTCACCGGGGCGGTACGAGCAGTACTTC. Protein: CASSPGRYEQYF.

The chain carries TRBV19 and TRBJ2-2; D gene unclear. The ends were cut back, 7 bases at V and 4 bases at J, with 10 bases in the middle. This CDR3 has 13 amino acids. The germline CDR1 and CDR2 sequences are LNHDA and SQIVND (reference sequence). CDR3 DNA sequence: TGTGCCAGTACTAGGTCTCCCACCGGGGAGCTGTTTTTT. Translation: CASTRSPTGELFF.

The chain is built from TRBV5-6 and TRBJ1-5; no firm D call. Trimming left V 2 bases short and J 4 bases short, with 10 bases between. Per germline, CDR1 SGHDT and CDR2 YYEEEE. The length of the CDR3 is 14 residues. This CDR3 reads CASSLREANQPQHF. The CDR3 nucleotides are TGTGCCAGCAGCTTAAGGGAGGCAAATCAGCCCCAGCATTTT.

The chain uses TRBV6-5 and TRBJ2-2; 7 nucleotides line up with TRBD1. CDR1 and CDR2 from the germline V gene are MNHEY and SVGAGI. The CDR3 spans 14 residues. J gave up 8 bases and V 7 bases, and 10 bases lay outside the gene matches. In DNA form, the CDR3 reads TGTGCCAGCAAACTAAGGGACAGCTGGGGGGAGCTGTTTTTT. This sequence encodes CASKLRDSWGELFF.

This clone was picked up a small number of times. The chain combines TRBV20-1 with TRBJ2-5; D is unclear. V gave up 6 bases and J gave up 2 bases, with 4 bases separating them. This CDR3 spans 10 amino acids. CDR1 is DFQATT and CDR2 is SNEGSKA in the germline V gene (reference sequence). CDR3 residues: CSAAQETQYF. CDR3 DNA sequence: TGCAGTGCGGCTCAAGAGACCCAGTACTTC.

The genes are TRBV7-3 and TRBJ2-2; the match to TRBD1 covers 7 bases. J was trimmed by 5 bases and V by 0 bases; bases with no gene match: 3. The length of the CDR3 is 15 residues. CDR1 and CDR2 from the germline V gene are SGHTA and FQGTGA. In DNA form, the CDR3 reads TGTGCCAGCAGCTTAACGGGCAGGGGGACCGGGGAGCTGTTTTTT. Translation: CASSLTGRGTGELFF.

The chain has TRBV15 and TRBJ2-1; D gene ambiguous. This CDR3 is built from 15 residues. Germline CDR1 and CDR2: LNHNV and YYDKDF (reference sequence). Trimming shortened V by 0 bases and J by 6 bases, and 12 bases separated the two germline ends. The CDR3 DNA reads TGTGCCACCAGCAGAGATAACTTCAGAGGCAATGAGCAGTTCTTC. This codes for CATSRDNFRGNEQFF.

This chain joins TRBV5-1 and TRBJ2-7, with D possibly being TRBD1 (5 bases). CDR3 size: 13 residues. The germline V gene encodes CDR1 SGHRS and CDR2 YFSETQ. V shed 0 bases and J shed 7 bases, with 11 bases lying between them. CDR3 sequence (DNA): TGCGCCAGCAGCTTGGAGAAAGGGGTTGAGCAGTACTTC. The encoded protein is CASSLEKGVEQYF.

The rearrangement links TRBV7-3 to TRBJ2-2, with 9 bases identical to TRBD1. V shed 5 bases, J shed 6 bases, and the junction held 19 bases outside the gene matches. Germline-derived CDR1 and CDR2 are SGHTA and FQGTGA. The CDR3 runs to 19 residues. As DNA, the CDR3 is TGTGCCAGCAGCCATAAGCCGCGGGACAGGGTGGGGGACGCCGGGGAGCTGTTTTTT. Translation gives CASSHKPRDRVGDAGELFF.

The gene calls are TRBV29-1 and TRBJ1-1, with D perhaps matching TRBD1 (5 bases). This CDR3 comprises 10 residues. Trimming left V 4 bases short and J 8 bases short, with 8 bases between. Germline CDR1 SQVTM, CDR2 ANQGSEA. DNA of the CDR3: TGCAGCGTTGCCAGGACAGAAGCTTTCTTT. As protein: CSVARTEAFF.

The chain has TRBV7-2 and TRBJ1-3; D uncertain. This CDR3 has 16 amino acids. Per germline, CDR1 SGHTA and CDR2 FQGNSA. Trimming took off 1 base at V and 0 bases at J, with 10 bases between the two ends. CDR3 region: CASSLVPGSSGNTIYF. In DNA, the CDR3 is TGTGCCAGCAGCTTAGTTCCGGGGAGCTCTGGAAACACCATATATTTT.

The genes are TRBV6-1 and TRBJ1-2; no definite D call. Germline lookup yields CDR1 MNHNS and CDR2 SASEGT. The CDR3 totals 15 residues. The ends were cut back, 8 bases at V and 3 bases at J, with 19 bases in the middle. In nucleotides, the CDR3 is TGTGCCAGCCAAGTGAGTGGTTCAGGCTACTATGGCTACACCTTC. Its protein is CASQVSGSGYYGYTF.